There are a few counts of the clone carrying this T cell receptor beta chain. The antigen is not known. This sample is drawn from a study of identical twins. Findings of the study overall: Whereas memory repertoires showed no such difference, abundant cord blood beta clonotypes carried fewer insertions.

TCRdb independently ran MiXCR on the 5' RACE reads; one entry per CDR3 protein. The data show 350,000 to 450,000 distinct CDR3 sequences, 18% seen once. V lost 4 bases, J lost 0 bases, and 16 bases lay in between. Germline CDR1 ENHRY, CDR2 SYGVKD. This CDR3 region has 17 residues. The chain carries TRBV10-3 and TRBJ1-3; tentative D call: TRBD1 (5 bases). The source material was naive T cells sorted from blood. This clonotype was obtained from a man aged 50 or older in good health. The CDR3 DNA reads TGTGCCATCAGTGGACTAGGGACGTTGAGCTCTGGAAACACCATATATTTT. Its translation: CAISGLGTLSSGNTIYF.